Listed below are T cell receptor beta chains from one sample, sequenced in a study of cytomegalovirus exposure and HLA in healthy donors. Libraries were prepared by immunoSEQ multiplex PCR; TCRdb keeps only in-frame clonotypes and omits some of them. The table has around 300,000 clones, roughly 90% seen once. The sequenced sample was PBMCs. Receptor source: a woman in her late teens or twenties in good health and CMV-seronegative. CDR3s include the opening cysteine and the closing phenylalanine or tryptophan.

>TRBV5-1|TRBJ2-1
CASSPRLAELIGQFF
>TRBV28|TRBJ2-5
CASRGLAEETQYF
>TRBV4-3|TRBJ2-1
CASSQAGTISGQGGSYNEQFF
>TRBV11-3|TRBJ2-3
CASSLDISPLNTQYF
>TRBV6-1|TRBJ1-5
CASRGLIGQPQHF
>TRBV4-3|TRBJ1-4
CASSQDRRNGNEKLFF
>TRBV4-1|TRBJ2-1
CASSQEPGNSYNEQFF
>TRBV27|TRBJ2-1
CASSLETSRGNEQFF
>TRBV9|TRBJ2-2
CASSVYDRTNTGELFF
>TRBV5-8|TRBJ1-3
CASSWGGLFSGNTIYF
>TRBV6-1|TRBJ2-3
CASNLEVDPDTQYF
>TRBV11-2|TRBJ2-2
CASSPQGTLNTGELFF
>TRBV10-3|TRBJ2-3
CAIRATPDTQYF